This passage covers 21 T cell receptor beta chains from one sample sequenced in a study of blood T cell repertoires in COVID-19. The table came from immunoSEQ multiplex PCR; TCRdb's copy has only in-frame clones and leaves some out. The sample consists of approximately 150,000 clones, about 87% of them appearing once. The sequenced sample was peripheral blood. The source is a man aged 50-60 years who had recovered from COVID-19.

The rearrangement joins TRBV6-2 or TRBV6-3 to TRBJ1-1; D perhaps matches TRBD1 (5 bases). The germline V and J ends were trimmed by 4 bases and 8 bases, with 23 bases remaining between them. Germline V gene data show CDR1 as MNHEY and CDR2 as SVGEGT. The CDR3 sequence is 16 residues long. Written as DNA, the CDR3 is TGTGCCAGCAGTTCTTGGGGCCCCTTGGCCATGAGCGAAGCTTTCTTT. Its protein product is CASSSWGPLAMSEAFF.

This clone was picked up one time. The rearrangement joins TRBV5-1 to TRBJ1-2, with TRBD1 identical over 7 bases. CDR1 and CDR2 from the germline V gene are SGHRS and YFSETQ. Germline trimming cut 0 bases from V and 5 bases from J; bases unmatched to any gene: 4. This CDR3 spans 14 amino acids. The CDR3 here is CASSLETGMYGYTF. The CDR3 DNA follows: TGCGCCAGCAGCTTGGAGACAGGGATGTATGGCTACACCTTC.

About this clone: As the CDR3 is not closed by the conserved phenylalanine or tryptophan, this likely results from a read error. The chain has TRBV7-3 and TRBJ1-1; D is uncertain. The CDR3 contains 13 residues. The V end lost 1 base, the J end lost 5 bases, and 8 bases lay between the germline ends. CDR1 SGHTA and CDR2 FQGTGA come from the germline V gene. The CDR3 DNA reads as TGTGCCAGCAGCTTAAGTGACGAGACTGAAGCTTTCTCT. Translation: CASSLSDETEAFS.

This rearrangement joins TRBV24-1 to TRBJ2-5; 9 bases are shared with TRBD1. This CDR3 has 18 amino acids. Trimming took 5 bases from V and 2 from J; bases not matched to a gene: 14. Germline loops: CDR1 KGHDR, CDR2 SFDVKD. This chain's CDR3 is CATSAGTGSVGDQETQYF. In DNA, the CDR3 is TGTGCCACCAGTGCCGGGACAGGGTCTGTTGGGGATCAAGAGACCCAGTACTTC.

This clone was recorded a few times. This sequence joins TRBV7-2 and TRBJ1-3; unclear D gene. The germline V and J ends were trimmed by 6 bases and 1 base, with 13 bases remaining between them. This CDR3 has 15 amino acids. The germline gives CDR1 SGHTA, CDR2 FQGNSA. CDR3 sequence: CASSSQQLSGNTIYF. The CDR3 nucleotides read TGTGCCAGCAGTTCCCAACAGCTTTCTGGAAACACCATATATTTT.

The chain's CDR3 is CASSYQTGGEQYF. In nucleotides, the CDR3 is TGTGCCAGCAGTTACCAGACAGGGGGCGAGCAGTACTTC. The chain carries TRBV6-5 and TRBJ2-7, with 9 bases matching TRBD1. CDR1 is MNHEY, CDR2 SVGAGI, per germline. V gave up 2 bases and J gave up 6 bases; unmatched junction bases: 2. The CDR3 loop spans 13 amino acids.

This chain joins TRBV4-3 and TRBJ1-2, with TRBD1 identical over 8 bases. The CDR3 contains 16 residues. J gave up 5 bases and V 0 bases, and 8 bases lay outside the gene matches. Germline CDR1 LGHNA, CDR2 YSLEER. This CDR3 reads CASSQEQGAPMYGYTF. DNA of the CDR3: TGCGCCAGCAGCCAAGAGCAGGGGGCGCCCATGTATGGCTACACCTTC.

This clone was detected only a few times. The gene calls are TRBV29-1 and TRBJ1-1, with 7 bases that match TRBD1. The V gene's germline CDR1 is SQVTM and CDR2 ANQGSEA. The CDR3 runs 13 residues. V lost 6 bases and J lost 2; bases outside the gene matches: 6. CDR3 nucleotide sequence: TGCAGCGTGACAGGGATTTCCAACACTGAAGCTTTCTTT. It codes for CSVTGISNTEAFF.

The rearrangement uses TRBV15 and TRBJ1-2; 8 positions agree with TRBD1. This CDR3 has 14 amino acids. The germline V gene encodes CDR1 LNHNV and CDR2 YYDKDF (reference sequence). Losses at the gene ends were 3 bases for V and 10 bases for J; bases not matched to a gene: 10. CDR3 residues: CATSRDYDRGAYTF. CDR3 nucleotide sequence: TGTGCCACCAGCAGGGACTATGACAGGGGTGCCTACACCTTC.

CDR3 protein: CASSSRQGPHTGELFF. CDR3 sequence (DNA): TGCGCCAGCAGCTCGAGACAGGGGCCGCACACCGGGGAGCTGTTTTTT. The chain is built from TRBV4-3 and TRBJ2-2; 8 positions agree with TRBD1. With V trimmed by 5 bases and J by 3 bases, 8 bases remained unmatched. CDR3 size: 16 residues. From germline, CDR1 is LGHNA and CDR2 YSLEER.

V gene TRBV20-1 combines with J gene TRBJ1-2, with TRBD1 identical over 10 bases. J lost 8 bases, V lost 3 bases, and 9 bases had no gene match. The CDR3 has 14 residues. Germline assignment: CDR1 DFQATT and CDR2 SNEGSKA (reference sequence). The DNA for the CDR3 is TGCAGTGCTAGTATGGGACAGGGGCTATGGGGCTACACCTTC. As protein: CSASMGQGLWGYTF.

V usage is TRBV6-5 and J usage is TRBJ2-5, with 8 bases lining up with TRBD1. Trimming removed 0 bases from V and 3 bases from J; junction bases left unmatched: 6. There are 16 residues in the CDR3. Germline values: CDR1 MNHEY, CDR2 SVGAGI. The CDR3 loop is CASSYSATGVEETQYF. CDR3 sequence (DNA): TGTGCCAGCAGTTACTCGGCGACAGGGGTAGAAGAGACCCAGTACTTC.

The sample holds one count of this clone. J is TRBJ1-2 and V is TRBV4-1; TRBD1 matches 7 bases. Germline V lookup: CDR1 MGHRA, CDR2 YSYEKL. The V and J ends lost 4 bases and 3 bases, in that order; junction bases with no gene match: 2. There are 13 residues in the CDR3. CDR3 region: CASSRDRDYGYTF. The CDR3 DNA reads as TGCGCCAGCAGCCGAGACAGGGACTATGGCTACACCTTC.

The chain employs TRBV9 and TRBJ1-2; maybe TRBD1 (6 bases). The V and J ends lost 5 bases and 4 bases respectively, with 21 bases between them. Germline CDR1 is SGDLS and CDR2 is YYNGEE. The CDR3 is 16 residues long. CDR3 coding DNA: TGTGCCAGCAGTCCATCATTTAAAGGGGGTGTCTATGGCTACACCTTC. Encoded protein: CASSPSFKGGVYGYTF.

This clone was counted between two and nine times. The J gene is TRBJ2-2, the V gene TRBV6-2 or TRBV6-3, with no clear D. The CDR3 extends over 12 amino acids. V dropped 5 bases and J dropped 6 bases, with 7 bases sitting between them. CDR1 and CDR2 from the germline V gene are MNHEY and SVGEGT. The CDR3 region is CASSPIPGELFF. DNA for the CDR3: TGTGCCAGCAGTCCCATCCCCGGGGAGCTGTTTTTT.

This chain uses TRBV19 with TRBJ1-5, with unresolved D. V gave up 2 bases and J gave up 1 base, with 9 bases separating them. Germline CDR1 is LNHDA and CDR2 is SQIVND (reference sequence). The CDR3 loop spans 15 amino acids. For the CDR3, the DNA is TGTGCCAGTAGTATATACAGTTTGAGCAATCAGCCCCAGCATTTT. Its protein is CASSIYSLSNQPQHF.

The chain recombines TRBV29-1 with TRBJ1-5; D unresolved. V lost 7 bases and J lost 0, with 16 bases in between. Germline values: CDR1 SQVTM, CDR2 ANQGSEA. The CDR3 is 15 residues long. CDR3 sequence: CSALASEYSNQPQHF. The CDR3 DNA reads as TGCAGCGCCCTTGCGTCCGAATATAGCAATCAGCCCCAGCATTTT.

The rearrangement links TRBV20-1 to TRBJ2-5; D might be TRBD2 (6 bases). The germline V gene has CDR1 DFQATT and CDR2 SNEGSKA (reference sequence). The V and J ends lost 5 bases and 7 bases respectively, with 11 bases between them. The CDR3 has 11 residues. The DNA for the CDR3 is TGCAGTGCTCCCATGGGAGGGACCCAGTACTTC. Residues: CSAPMGGTQYF.

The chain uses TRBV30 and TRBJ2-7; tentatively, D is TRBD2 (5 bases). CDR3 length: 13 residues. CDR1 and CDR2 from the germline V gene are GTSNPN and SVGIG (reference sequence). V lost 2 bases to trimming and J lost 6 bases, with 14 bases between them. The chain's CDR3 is CAWSHGVSLEQYF. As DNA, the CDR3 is TGTGCCTGGAGTCACGGGGTTTCCCTCGAGCAGTACTTC.

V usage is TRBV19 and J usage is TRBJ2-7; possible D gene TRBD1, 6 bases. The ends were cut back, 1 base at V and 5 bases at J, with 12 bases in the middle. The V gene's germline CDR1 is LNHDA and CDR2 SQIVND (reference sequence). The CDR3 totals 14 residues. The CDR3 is CASSIADSSNEQYF. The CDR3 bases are TGTGCCAGTAGTATAGCGGACAGCTCGAACGAGCAGTACTTC.

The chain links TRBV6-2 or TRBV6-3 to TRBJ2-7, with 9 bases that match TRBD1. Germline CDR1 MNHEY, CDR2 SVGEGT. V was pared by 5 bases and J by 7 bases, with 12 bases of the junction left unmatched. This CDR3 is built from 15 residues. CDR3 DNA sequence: TGTGCCAGCAGTCTGCCTCCGGGACAGGGTGAAGAGCAGTACTTC. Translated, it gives CASSLPPGQGEEQYF.